This T cell receptor (beta chain) was sequenced during a study of Ad26.COV2.S vaccination and SARS-CoV-2 variants. Clones were sequenced by immunoSEQ multiplex PCR, and TCRdb holds only the in-frame ones, with some missing. Of 410,000 or so clones in the sample, over 80% were seen once. Treatment of the sample: roughly 18 received Ad26.COV2.S at low or high dose, single or two shots; about 5 received placebo; per-sample allocation not given. Sampling was performed 63 days after the first vaccine or placebo injection. The receptor comes from a person aged 18 to 59 who received the Ad26.COV2.S COVID-19 vaccine or a placebo. The specimen was peripheral blood, collected in a trial of Ad26.COV2.S vaccine versus placebo.

In nucleotides, the CDR3 is TGTGCCAGCAGTGAACCCGCTATGGCCTACAGGGAGGAAGACACTGAAGCTTTCTTT. The encoded protein is CASSEPAMAYREEDTEAFF. This chain links TRBV2 with TRBJ1-1; TRBD1 might be the D (6 bases). Looked up from germline, CDR1 is SNHLY and CDR2 is FYNNEI. V gave up 2 bases and J gave up 3 bases, with 25 bases separating them. This CDR3 has 19 amino acids.